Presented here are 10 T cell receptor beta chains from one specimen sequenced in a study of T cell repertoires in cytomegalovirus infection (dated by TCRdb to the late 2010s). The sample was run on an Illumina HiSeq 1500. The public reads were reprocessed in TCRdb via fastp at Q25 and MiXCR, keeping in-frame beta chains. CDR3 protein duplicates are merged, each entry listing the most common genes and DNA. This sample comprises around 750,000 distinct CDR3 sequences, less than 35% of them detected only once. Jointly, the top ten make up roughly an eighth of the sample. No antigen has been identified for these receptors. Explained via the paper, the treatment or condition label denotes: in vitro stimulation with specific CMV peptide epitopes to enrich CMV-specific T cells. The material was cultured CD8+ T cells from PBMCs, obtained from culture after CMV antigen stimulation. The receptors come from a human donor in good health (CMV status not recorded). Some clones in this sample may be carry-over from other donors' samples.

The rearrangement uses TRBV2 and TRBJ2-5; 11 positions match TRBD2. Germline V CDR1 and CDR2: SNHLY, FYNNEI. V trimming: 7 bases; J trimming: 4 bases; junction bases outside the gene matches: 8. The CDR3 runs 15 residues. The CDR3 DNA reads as TGTGCCAGCATCCTTAGCGGGGGGGCCGGAGAGACCCAGTACTTC. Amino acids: CASILSGGAGETQYF.

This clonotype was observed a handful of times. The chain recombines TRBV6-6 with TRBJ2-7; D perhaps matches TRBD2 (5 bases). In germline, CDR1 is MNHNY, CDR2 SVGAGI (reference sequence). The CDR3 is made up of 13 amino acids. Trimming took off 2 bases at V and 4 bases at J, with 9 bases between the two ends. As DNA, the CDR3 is TGTGCCAGCAGTTACACCGAGGGTTACGAGCAGTACTTC. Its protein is CASSYTEGYEQYF.

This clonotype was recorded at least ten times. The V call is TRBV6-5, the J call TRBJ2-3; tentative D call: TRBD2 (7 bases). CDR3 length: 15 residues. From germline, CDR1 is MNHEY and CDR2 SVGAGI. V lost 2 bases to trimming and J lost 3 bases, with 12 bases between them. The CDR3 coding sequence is TGTGCCAGCAGTTACGCGGGGGCCTTTACAGATACGCAGTATTTT. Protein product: CASSYAGAFTDTQYF.

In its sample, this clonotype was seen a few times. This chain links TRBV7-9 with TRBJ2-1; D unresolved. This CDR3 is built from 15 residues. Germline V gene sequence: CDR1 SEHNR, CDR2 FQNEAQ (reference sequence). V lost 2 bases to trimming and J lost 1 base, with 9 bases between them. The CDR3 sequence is CASSLPGRSYNEQFF. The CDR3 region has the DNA TGTGCCAGCAGCTTACCGGGCAGATCCTACAATGAGCAGTTCTTC. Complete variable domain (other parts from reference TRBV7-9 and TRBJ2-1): DTGVSQNPRHKITKRGQNVTFRCDPISEHNRLYWYRQTLGQGPEFLTYFQNEAQLEKSRLLSDRFSAERPKGSFSTLEIQRTEQGDSAMYLCASSLPGRSYNEQFFGPGTRLTVL.

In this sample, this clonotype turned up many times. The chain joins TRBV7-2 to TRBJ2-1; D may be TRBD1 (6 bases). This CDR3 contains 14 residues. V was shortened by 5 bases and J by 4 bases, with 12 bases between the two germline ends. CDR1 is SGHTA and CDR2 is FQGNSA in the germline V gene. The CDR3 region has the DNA TGTGCCAGCAGCCTCGGACAGTTTTACAATGAGCAGTTCTTC. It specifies CASSLGQFYNEQFF.

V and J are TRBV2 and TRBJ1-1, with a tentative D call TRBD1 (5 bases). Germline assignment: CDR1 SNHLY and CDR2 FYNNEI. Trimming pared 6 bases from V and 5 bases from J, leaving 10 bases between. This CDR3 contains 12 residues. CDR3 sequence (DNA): TGTGCCAGCAGCGTCGGGACGACTGAAGCTTTCTTT. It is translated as CASSVGTTEAFF.

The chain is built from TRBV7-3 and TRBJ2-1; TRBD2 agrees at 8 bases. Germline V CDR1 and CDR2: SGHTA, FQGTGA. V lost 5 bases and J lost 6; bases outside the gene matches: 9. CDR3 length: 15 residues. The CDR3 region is CASSPGGGRPNEQFF. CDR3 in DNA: TGTGCCAGCAGCCCCGGGGGGGGTCGGCCCAATGAGCAGTTCTTC.

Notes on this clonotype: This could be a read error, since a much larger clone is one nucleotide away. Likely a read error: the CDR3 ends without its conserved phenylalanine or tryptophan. The CDR3 region has the DNA TGCAGTGCCAGCCGGGACTCCGTCTCCTACGAGCAGTACTCC. Amino acid sequence: CSASRDSVSYEQYS. The rearrangement links TRBV20-1 to TRBJ2-7, with D tentatively TRBD2 (6 bases). The germline gives CDR1 DFQATT, CDR2 SNEGSKA (reference sequence). Trimming took 6 bases from V and 0 from J, leaving 15 bases between them. CDR3 length: 14 amino acids.

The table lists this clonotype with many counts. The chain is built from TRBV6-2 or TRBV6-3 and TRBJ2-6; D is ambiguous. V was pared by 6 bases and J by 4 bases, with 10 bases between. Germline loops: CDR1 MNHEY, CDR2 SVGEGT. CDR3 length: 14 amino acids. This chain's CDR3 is CASRPGGGANVLTF. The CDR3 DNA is TGTGCCAGCAGGCCCGGTGGAGGGGCCAACGTCCTGACTTTC.

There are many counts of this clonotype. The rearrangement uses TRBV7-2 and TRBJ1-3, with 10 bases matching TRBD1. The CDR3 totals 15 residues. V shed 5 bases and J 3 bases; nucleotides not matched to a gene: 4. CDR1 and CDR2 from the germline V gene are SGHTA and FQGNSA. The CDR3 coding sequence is TGTGCCAGCAGCCCATGGACAGGGGGTGGAAACACCATATATTTT. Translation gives CASSPWTGGGNTIYF. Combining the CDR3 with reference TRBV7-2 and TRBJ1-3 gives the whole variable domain GAGVSQSPSNKVTEKGKDVELRCDPISGHTALYWYRQSLGQGLEFLIYFQGNSAPDKSGLPSDRFSAERTGGSVSTLTIQRTQQEDSAVYLCASSPWTGGGNTIYFGEGSWLTVV.